Below, 2 T cell receptor beta chains from the same sample are listed, as sequenced in a study of blood T cell repertoires in COVID-19. TCRdb's copy holds only in-frame clones and misses some; the assay was immunoSEQ multiplex PCR. The sample has around 80,000 clones, over 70% seen once. The sequenced sample was peripheral blood. The source of these receptors is a man aged 45-65 years with active or convalescent COVID-19.

The rearrangement links TRBV6-5 to TRBJ1-4; a weak D match, TRBD1 (6 bases). Looked up from germline, CDR1 is MNHEY and CDR2 is SVGAGI. V was trimmed by 8 bases and J by 4 bases, leaving 17 bases between them. The CDR3 covers 15 residues. CDR3 in DNA: TGTGCCAGCTCGGTCGGGGGGCTCGGTAATGAAAAACTGTTTTTT. Translated, it gives CASSVGGLGNEKLFF.

This sequence joins TRBV7-8 and TRBJ2-3; no clear D gene. The germline V gene has CDR1 SGHVS and CDR2 FQNEAQ. The CDR3 extends over 15 amino acids. Trimming cost V 5 bases and J 2 bases, with 14 bases left between them. The CDR3 nucleotides are TGTGCCAGCAGCGCGTTGACATGGCCCACAGATACGCAGTATTTT. It translates to CASSALTWPTDTQYF.